The TCR beta chain under discussion was sequenced for a study of cytomegalovirus exposure and HLA in healthy donors. The CDR3 is made up of 13 amino acids. In germline, CDR1 is SQVTM, CDR2 ANQGSEA. V shed 7 bases and J shed 3 bases, with 13 bases lying between them. A multiplex PCR was run with 60 Vbeta primers and 13 Jbeta primers. Sequencing used immunoSEQ multiplex PCR; TCRdb keeps in-frame clones, though not all of them. This sample has some 120,000 clones, with 78% found just once. The sequencing input was PBMCs. The rearrangement joins TRBV29-1 to TRBJ2-1, with D hard to call. The receptor was isolated from a young man in good health and CMV-seropositive. The CDR3 DNA follows: TGCAGCGCCAAAGGCGGCAGCTACAATGAGCAGTTCTTC. Amino acids: CSAKGGSYNEQFF.